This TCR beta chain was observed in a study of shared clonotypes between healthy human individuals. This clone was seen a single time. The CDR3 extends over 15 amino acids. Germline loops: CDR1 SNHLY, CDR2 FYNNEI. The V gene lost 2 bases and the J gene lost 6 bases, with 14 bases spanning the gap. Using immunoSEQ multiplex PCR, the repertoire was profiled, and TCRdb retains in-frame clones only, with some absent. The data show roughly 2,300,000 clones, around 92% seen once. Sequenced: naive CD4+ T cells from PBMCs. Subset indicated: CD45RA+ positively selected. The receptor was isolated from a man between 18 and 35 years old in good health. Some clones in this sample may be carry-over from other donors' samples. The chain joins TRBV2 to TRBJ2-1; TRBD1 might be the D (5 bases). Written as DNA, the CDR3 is TGTGCCAGCAGTGAAAGTCAGGGTATGGGCAATGAGCAGTTCTTC. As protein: CASSESQGMGNEQFF.